The rows below give T cell receptor beta chains drawn from one sample of a study of OX40 agonist ivuxolimab in advanced cancers. Clones were sequenced by immunoSEQ multiplex PCR, and TCRdb holds only the in-frame ones, with some missing. The sample yields more than 75,000 clones, over 75% seen once. This material consisted of CD4+ or CD8+ T cells sorted from blood, taken in a trial of the OX40 agonist ivuxolimab. All receptors come from an adult with an advanced solid tumor such as melanoma, head and neck, liver or kidney cancer. The CDR3 runs from the conserved cysteine through the conserved F or W. The D gene is left open where the match is weak. The listing skips clone size in some rows; elsewhere it reads once, few, many or a size class.

d_gene	abundance	v_gene	j_gene	CDR3aa	CDR3nt
TRBD2	-	TRBV5-6	TRBJ2-1	CASSLLAGRSYNEQFF	TGTGCCAGCAGCTTACTAGCGGGACGCTCCTACAATGAGCAGTTCTTC
-	-	TRBV18	TRBJ1-6	CASSASDGNSPLHF	TGTGCCAGCTCAGCCTCGGACGGGAATTCACCCCTCCACTTT
TRBD2	-	TRBV7-2	TRBJ2-3	CASSSGLAGDTDTQYF	TGTGCCAGCAGCTCGGGACTAGCGGGAGACACAGATACGCAGTATTTT
-	-	TRBV9	TRBJ2-3	CASSVFLGADTQYF	TGTGCCAGCAGCGTATTCTTGGGAGCAGATACGCAGTATTTT
-	-	TRBV7-8	TRBJ2-4	CASSPGTQNIQYF	TGTGCCAGCAGCCCGGGGACACAAAACATTCAGTACTTC
-	few	TRBV6-5	TRBJ2-7	CASSYTHEQYF	TGTGCCAGCAGTTACACTCACGAGCAGTACTTC
TRBD1	-	TRBV18	TRBJ2-3	CASSPETGGTDTQYF	TGTGCCAGCTCACCGGAGACAGGGGGCACAGATACGCAGTATTTT
-	-	TRBV6-1	TRBJ1-3	CASSGQVLLFSGNTIYF	TGTGCCAGCAGTGGCCAGGTTCTACTCTTCTCTGGAAACACCATATATTTT
-	-	TRBV19	TRBJ1-5	CASSLTWDTRNQPQHF	TGTGCCAGTAGTCTAACCTGGGACACCCGGAATCAGCCCCAGCATTTT
TRBD2	-	TRBV10-3	TRBJ2-3	CAISISGIPSTDTQYF	TGTGCCATCAGCATTAGCGGGATCCCTAGCACAGATACGCAGTATTTT
TRBD1	-	TRBV19	TRBJ2-2	CASSMGQPGAGELFF	TGTGCCAGTAGTATGGGACAGCCAGGGGCCGGGGAGCTGTTTTTT
-	-	TRBV15	TRBJ1-1	CATSPGMNTEAFF	TGTGCCACCAGCCCGGGTATGAACACTGAAGCTTTCTTT
-	-	TRBV19	TRBJ2-1	CASSIVGIANEQFF	TGTGCCAGTAGTATAGTGGGGATCGCTAATGAGCAGTTCTTC
-	once	TRBV25-1	TRBJ1-4	CASSEGAGTKGEKLFF	TGTGCCAGCAGTGAAGGGGCGGGCACAAAAGGAGAAAAACTGTTTTTT
TRBD1	few	TRBV4-1	TRBJ1-1	CAARTGASEAFF	TGCGCCGCAAGAACAGGGGCATCGGAAGCTTTCTTT
-	-	TRBV7-3	TRBJ1-2	CASSPGTDYGYTF	TGTGCCAGCAGCCCCGGGACGGACTATGGCTACACCTTC
-	-	TRBV7-9	TRBJ2-7	CASSPTARYEQYF	TGTGCCAGCAGCCCAACAGCCCGCTACGAGCAGTACTTC
TRBD2	-	TRBV4-2	TRBJ2-7	CASSPLAGGTYEQYF	TGTGCCAGCAGCCCCTTAGCGGGAGGCACCTACGAGCAGTACTTC
-	-	TRBV27	TRBJ2-1	CASTALDRYNEQFF	TGTGCCAGCACCGCCTTGGACAGATACAATGAGCAGTTCTTC
-	once	TRBV6-1	TRBJ2-2	CASSEGNTGELFF	TGTGCCAGCAGTGAAGGGAACACCGGGGAGCTGTTTTTT
-	-	TRBV14	TRBJ1-2	CASSHRQGHGYTF	TGTGCCAGCAGCCATCGCCAGGGACATGGCTACACCTTC
-	-	TRBV6-6	TRBJ2-7	CASSYSVEQYF	TGTGCCAGCAGTTACTCCGTCGAGCAGTACTTC
-	-	TRBV7-2	TRBJ1-1	CASRSQGGGNTEAFF	TGTGCCAGCAGGTCCCAGGGAGGCGGGAACACTGAAGCTTTCTTT
-	-	TRBV6-5	TRBJ2-7	CASRPPGTYEQYF	TGTGCCAGCAGACCCCCTGGCACCTACGAGCAGTACTTC